This T cell receptor (beta chain) was captured by sequencing in a study of ipilimumab plus nivolumab after autologous stem cell transplantation. Study summary: A median of roughly 8 nivolumab and four to six ipilimumab doses were given.

Checkpoint therapy with ipilimumab 1 mg/kg began 14 to 28 days after transplant. Patients got 3 mg/kg IV nivolumab weeks 1, 4, 7, 10, then biweekly through week 26. This clone was recorded a few times. Its antigen is unknown. General observations from the study: Per the authors, repertoire, Treg and microbiota data justify further study.

Germline V gene sequence: CDR1 LNHDA, CDR2 SQIVND (reference sequence). The CDR3 length is 16 residues. Deletions cut 1 base from V and 0 bases from J, with 11 bases between. TCRdb's copy holds only in-frame clones and misses some; the assay was immunoSEQ multiplex PCR. Seen here are 10,000 to 15,000 clones, approximately 73% observed once, and the top ten hold around 15%. This sequence joins TRBV19 and TRBJ2-3, with a possible D match to TRBD2 (6 bases). The TCR sequence derives from a male donor with diffuse large B-cell lymphoma. The source material was PBMCs, sampled in a trial of ipilimumab plus nivolumab as post-transplant consolidation. CDR3 residues: CASSIVASDSTDTQYF. The DNA for the CDR3 is TGTGCCAGTAGTATAGTGGCTAGCGACAGCACAGATACGCAGTATTTT.